Here is one T cell receptor beta chain with its context. The antigen remains undetermined. The sample belongs to a study of vaccination effects on CD4 cells after COVID-19. Antigen-specific CD4+ T cells were expanded (with viral peptide pools) by the ViraFEST assay ahead of sequencing. The culture ran for under eleven days, and then CD4+ T cells were isolated. Between March and December 2020, the person had a SARS-CoV-2 infection that PCR confirmed. It was with 10 IU/ml IL-2 and roughly 9.2 ug/ml peptides that around 1.8 million PBMC per well were cultured. Study results and caveats: At late timepoints after vaccination, vaccine- and infection-induced clones shrank markedly.

Sequencing used immunoSEQ multiplex PCR; TCRdb keeps in-frame clones, though not all of them. Of 40,000 or so clones in the sample, approximately 77% are singletons; the top ten hold 25% to 30%. Unmatched junction bases numbered 10, after V lost 3 bases and J lost 1 base. This CDR3 is built from 17 residues. The V gene's germline CDR1 is KGHSH and CDR2 LQKENI. The rearrangement links TRBV18 to TRBJ2-7, with 9 bases aligning to TRBD1. The receptor comes from a human donor who had a prior SARS-CoV-2 infection. The input for sequencing was CD4+ T cells from PBMCs cultured with a peptide pool, taken before COVID-19 vaccination. The CDR3: CASSPGTGRSASYEQYF. CDR3 DNA sequence: TGTGCCAGCTCACCTGGGACAGGGAGATCCGCATCCTACGAGCAGTACTTC.